This T cell receptor beta chain stems from a study of OX40 agonist ivuxolimab in advanced cancers. Whole-study context: Ivuxolimab was delivered to patients intravenously every 2 weeks at doses spanning 0.01 to 10 mg/kg.

This CDR3 spans 16 amino acids. Trimming cost V 3 bases and J 2 bases, with 18 bases left between them. Germline loops: CDR1 SGHTS, CDR2 YDEGEE. Libraries were prepared by immunoSEQ multiplex PCR; TCRdb keeps only in-frame clonotypes and omits some of them. Of approximately 13,000 clones listed, more than 75% are singletons. The sample consisted of CD4+ or CD8+ T cells sorted from blood, taken in a trial of the OX40 agonist ivuxolimab. This TCR was sampled from an adult with an advanced solid tumor such as melanoma, head and neck, liver or kidney cancer. V gene TRBV5-8 combines with J gene TRBJ2-7; perhaps D is TRBD1 or TRBD2 (5 bases each). The CDR3 sequence is CASSWGSTRAAYEQYF. The CDR3 coding sequence is TGTGCCAGCAGCTGGGGCTCAACTAGGGCTGCCTACGAGCAGTACTTC.